The T cell receptor beta chain under discussion was sequenced for a study of T cell changes during pregnancy in multiple sclerosis. Trimming took 4 bases from V and 6 from J, leaving 15 bases between them. This CDR3 contains 15 residues. The germline V gene has CDR1 SEHNR and CDR2 FQNEAQ (reference sequence). The data were produced by immunoSEQ multiplex PCR, yet TCRdb's version contains in-frame clones alone and is incomplete. The sample holds roughly 110,000 clones, 91% seen once. This clone has only one observation. The material sequenced was peripheral blood, taken before pregnancy. The chain combines TRBV7-9 with TRBJ2-2, with D hard to call. The origin of this receptor is a female donor with multiple sclerosis, enrolled in a pregnancy study. The CDR3: CASSYDTLFPGELFF. The CDR3 nucleotides read TGTGCCAGCAGCTACGACACCCTCTTTCCCGGGGAGCTGTTTTTT. Full variable domain (remainder filled in from reference TRBV7-9 and TRBJ2-2): DTGVSQNPRHKITKRGQNVTFRCDPISEHNRLYWYRQTLGQGPEFLTYFQNEAQLEKSRLLSDRFSAERPKGSFSTLEIQRTEQGDSAMYLCASSYDTLFPGELFFGEGSRLTVL.